A selection of T cell receptor beta chains follows, all from one sample in a study of long-term antiretroviral therapy in people with HIV. Using immunoSEQ multiplex PCR, the repertoire was profiled, and TCRdb retains in-frame clones only, with some absent. This sample has 28,000 or so clones, with over 85% found just once. Here the sequenced sample was unsorted PBMCs, taken 6.2 years after starting antiretroviral therapy. The receptors originated from a man in his forties with HIV. CDR3s include the opening cysteine and the closing phenylalanine or tryptophan. The D gene is left open where the match is weak. Only part of the rows carry a size: once, few, many, or a class if the clone is expanded.

clone_size | j_call | d_call | cdr3_length | v_call | cdr3_aa | cdr3_nt
. | TRBJ2-3 | . | 14 | TRBV7-2 | CASSFEFGTSTQYF | TGTGCCAGCAGCTTTGAATTCGGAACGAGTACGCAGTATTTT
. | TRBJ2-5 | . | 13 | TRBV7-6 | CASSDGTPETQYF | TGTGCCAGCAGCGACGGGACACCAGAGACCCAGTACTTC
. | TRBJ2-3 | TRBD2 | 15 | TRBV7-3 | CASSHWGGSTDTQYF | TGTGCCAGCAGTCACTGGGGGGGAAGCACAGATACGCAGTATTTT
. | TRBJ2-2 | . | 15 | TRBV7-2 | CASSLVGQITGELFF | TGTGCCAGCAGCTTAGTAGGGCAGATCACCGGGGAGCTGTTTTTT
few | TRBJ1-2 | TRBD1 | 14 | TRBV11-2 | CASSPTGGIFGYTF | TGTGCCAGCAGCCCGACAGGGGGAATTTTCGGCTACACCTTC
. | TRBJ1-6 | . | 15 | TRBV7-2 | CASSLPSGSDSPLHF | TGTGCCAGCAGCCTGCCCTCAGGGTCAGATTCACCCCTCCACTTT
. | TRBJ2-1 | TRBD1 | 13 | TRBV19 | CASNRGLNNEQFF | TGTGCCAGTAACAGGGGGCTTAACAATGAGCAGTTCTTC
. | TRBJ2-5 | . | 15 | TRBV4-1 | CASSQDEGRRETQYF | TGCGCCAGCAGCCAAGATGAGGGCCGTCGAGAGACCCAGTACTTC
. | TRBJ2-2 | TRBD1 | 16 | TRBV7-8 | CASRGDRWTNTGELFF | TGTGCCAGCAGGGGGGACAGGTGGACGAACACCGGGGAGCTGTTTTTT
. | TRBJ2-3 | TRBD2 | 14 | TRBV5-1 | CASSDGLAYDTQYF | TGCGCCAGCAGCGACGGACTAGCATACGATACGCAGTATTTT
. | TRBJ2-5 | TRBD1 | 14 | TRBV6-5 | CASSYWDSQETQYF | TGTGCCAGCAGTTACTGGGACAGCCAAGAGACCCAGTACTTC
. | TRBJ2-7 | TRBD2 | 15 | TRBV27 | CASSLLSGGTYEQYF | TGTGCCAGCAGTTTATTAAGCGGGGGTACCTACGAGCAGTACTTC
. | TRBJ2-1 | . | 14 | TRBV2 | CASRKGSQYNEQFF | TGTGCCAGCAGGAAGGGGTCTCAATACAATGAGCAGTTCTTC
. | TRBJ1-2 | . | 15 | TRBV5-6 | CASSLDRKLNYGYTF | TGTGCCAGCAGCTTGGACAGGAAACTAAACTATGGCTACACCTTC
. | TRBJ2-7 | TRBD1 | 12 | TRBV19 | CASEGQGGEQYF | TGTGCCAGTGAGGGACAGGGGGGCGAGCAGTACTTC
few | TRBJ2-6 | . | 18 | TRBV9 | CASSVGMEAPSGANVLTF | TGTGCCAGCAGCGTAGGGATGGAAGCACCCTCTGGGGCCAACGTCCTGACTTTC
. | TRBJ1-4 | . | 12 | TRBV5-6 | CASSLSAGKWVF | TGTGCCAGCAGCTTATCGGCAGGGAAGTGGGTTTTT
. | TRBJ2-1 | TRBD2 | 17 | TRBV4-3 | CASSEGLAGVGGNEQFF | TGCGCCAGCAGTGAAGGACTAGCGGGAGTGGGGGGTAATGAGCAGTTCTTC
. | TRBJ1-2 | TRBD1 | 13 | TRBV29-1 | CSAVGQGDYGYTF | TGCAGCGCCGTGGGACAGGGTGACTATGGCTACACCTTC
. | TRBJ2-3 | . | 14 | TRBV2 | CASRETSSADTQYF | TGTGCCAGCAGGGAGACTAGTTCAGCAGATACGCAGTATTTT
. | TRBJ1-1 | . | 13 | TRBV4-3 | CASSPRMYDEAFF | TGCGCCAGCAGCCCCCGGATGTATGATGAAGCTTTCTTT
. | TRBJ2-4 | . | 14 | TRBV11-2 | CASSSTGTVGIQYF | TGTGCCAGCAGCTCTACCGGGACCGTAGGGATTCAGTACTTC
. | TRBJ2-5 | TRBD2 | 15 | TRBV29-1 | CSKKTSGFLGETQYF | TGCAGTAAAAAGACTAGCGGGTTCTTAGGAGAGACCCAGTACTTC
. | TRBJ1-2 | . | 15 | TRBV7-8 | CASTSGGSGGYGYTF | TGTGCCAGCACCTCAGGAGGGTCTGGAGGGTATGGCTACACCTTC
. | TRBJ2-2 | . | 13 | TRBV19 | CASPNLNTGELFF | TGTGCCAGTCCGAACCTCAACACCGGGGAGCTGTTTTTT
once | TRBJ1-4 | . | 14 | TRBV7-9 | CASSGGTQDEKLFF | TGTGCCAGCAGCGGGGGGACACAAGATGAAAAACTGTTTTTT
. | TRBJ2-3 | . | 15 | TRBV6-1 | CASSQESWGTDTQYF | TGTGCCAGCAGTCAGGAGTCTTGGGGCACAGATACGCAGTATTTT
. | TRBJ1-1 | TRBD1 | 14 | TRBV6-5 | CASRKTGGIAEAFF | TGTGCCAGCAGAAAGACAGGGGGCATTGCTGAAGCTTTCTTT
. | TRBJ2-1 | . | 14 | TRBV19 | CASSITSRFNEQFF | TGTGCCAGTAGTATCACTAGCAGGTTCAATGAGCAGTTCTTC
. | TRBJ1-5 | . | 15 | TRBV27 | CASSQGTGSNQPQHF | TGTGCCAGCAGCCAGGGGACGGGGAGCAATCAGCCCCAGCATTTT
. | TRBJ2-7 | TRBD1 | 13 | TRBV11-2 | CASRGTASYEQYF | TGTGCCAGCAGGGGGACAGCCTCCTACGAGCAGTACTTC
. | TRBJ2-3 | . | 14 | TRBV11-2 | CASSSTTLTYTQYF | TGTGCCAGCAGCTCGACGACACTTACCTATACGCAGTATTTT
. | TRBJ1-3 | . | 13 | TRBV7-8 | CASSLVSGNTIYF | TGTGCCAGCAGCTTAGTCTCTGGAAACACCATATATTTT
. | TRBJ2-4 | . | 12 | TRBV19 | CASSSLADIQYF | TGTGCCAGTAGTAGTTTAGCCGACATTCAGTACTTC
once | TRBJ2-1 | TRBD2 | 16 | TRBV5-4 | CASSLGVDSGSHEQFF | TGTGCCAGCAGCTTGGGTGTCGATAGCGGGAGCCATGAGCAGTTCTTC
. | TRBJ2-3 | TRBD2 | 16 | TRBV9 | CASSATSGSSTDTQYF | TGTGCCAGCAGCGCTACTAGCGGTTCTAGCACAGATACGCAGTATTTT
. | TRBJ2-5 | . | 11 | TRBV6-6 | CASSYGETQYF | TGTGCCAGCAGTTACGGAGAGACCCAGTACTTC
once | TRBJ2-7 | TRBD1 | 14 | TRBV7-9 | CASSFGQDTYEQYF | TGTGCCAGCAGTTTCGGACAGGATACCTACGAGCAGTACTTC
. | TRBJ1-5 | . | 11 | TRBV6-1 | CASSGTRPQHF | TGTGCCAGCAGTGGCACACGGCCCCAGCATTTT
once | TRBJ2-2 | . | 12 | TRBV13 | CASSHYTGELFF | TGTGCCAGCAGCCACTACACCGGGGAGCTGTTTTTT
. | TRBJ2-2 | . | 16 | TRBV10-1 | CASSGGSGTLTGELFF | TGCGCCAGCAGTGGCGGGAGCGGGACACTAACCGGGGAGCTGTTTTTT
. | TRBJ1-5 | . | 14 | TRBV19 | CASDTGHPDQPQHF | TGTGCCAGTGACACGGGACACCCCGATCAGCCCCAGCATTTT
once | TRBJ2-2 | . | 13 | TRBV7-2 | CASSLGVGGELFF | TGTGCCAGCAGCTTAGGAGTTGGGGGGGAGCTGTTTTTT
. | TRBJ1-1 | . | 15 | TRBV6-6 | CASSTRTQRDTEAFF | TGTGCCAGCAGTACGCGGACGCAAAGGGACACTGAAGCTTTCTTT
once | TRBJ2-7 | . | 13 | TRBV6-5 | CASSYRWNYEQYF | TGTGCCAGCAGTTACAGGTGGAACTACGAGCAGTACTTC
. | TRBJ2-1 | TRBD1 | 15 | TRBV5-6 | CASSARDRGRNEQFF | TGTGCCAGCAGCGCCCGGGACAGGGGGCGCAATGAGCAGTTCTTC
. | TRBJ2-1 | . | 16 | TRBV11-2 | CASSSYAGSSYNEQFF | TGTGCCAGCAGCTCCTACGCAGGGTCCTCCTACAATGAGCAGTTCTTC